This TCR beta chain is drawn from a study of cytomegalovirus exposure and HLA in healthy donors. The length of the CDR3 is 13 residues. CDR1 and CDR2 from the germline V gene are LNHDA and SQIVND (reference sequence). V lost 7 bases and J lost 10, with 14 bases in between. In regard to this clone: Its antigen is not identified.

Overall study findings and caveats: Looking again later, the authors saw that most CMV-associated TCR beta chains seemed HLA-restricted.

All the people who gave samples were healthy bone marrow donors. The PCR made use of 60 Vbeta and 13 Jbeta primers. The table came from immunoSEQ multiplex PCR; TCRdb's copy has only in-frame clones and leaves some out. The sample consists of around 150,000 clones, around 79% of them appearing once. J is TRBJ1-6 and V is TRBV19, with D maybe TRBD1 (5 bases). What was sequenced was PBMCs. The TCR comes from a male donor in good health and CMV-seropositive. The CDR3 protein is CASKQGRGSPLHF. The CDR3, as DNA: TGTGCCAGTAAGCAGGGAAGGGGATCACCCCTCCACTTT.